The present entry profiles one T cell receptor beta chain with its context. The data derive from a study of radiotherapy plus CTLA-4 blockade in lung cancer. Focal radiation plus CTLA-4 blockade with ipilimumab was administered to patients who had chemo-refractory metastatic non-small-cell lung cancer. The protocol was immunoSEQ multiplex PCR, while the TCRdb copy is restricted to in-frame clones and leaves out a portion. The sample contains around 86,000 clones, about four fifths of which appear only once. V was shortened by 3 bases and J by 2 bases, with 6 bases between the two germline ends. This CDR3 has 13 residues. In germline, CDR1 is SGHDN, CDR2 FVKESK.

J is TRBJ2-3 and V is TRBV14; no reliable D call. The source is a human donor with non-small cell lung cancer who had stable disease on radiotherapy plus ipilimumab. The sequenced sample was peripheral blood, obtained from a patient treated with radiotherapy plus ipilimumab. DNA for the CDR3: TGTGCCAGCAGCCAGCAGAACACAGATACGCAGTATTTT. Its protein is CASSQQNTDTQYF.